This TCR beta chain emerged from a study of control samples from healthy donors and cancer patients. Sequencing used immunoSEQ multiplex PCR; TCRdb keeps in-frame clones, though not all of them. Of about 130,000 clones listed, around 94% are singletons. This clone was seen just once. Sequences were obtained from PBMCs. The clonotype comes from a man between 60 and 70 years old with colorectal cancer.

The CDR3 spells CASSYSSLGSYNEQFF. The DNA for the CDR3 is TGTGCCAGCAGTTACTCGTCCCTAGGGTCCTACAATGAGCAGTTCTTC. The chain employs TRBV6-2 or TRBV6-3 and TRBJ2-1; no firm D call. Trimming shortened V by 0 bases and J by 1 base, and 10 bases separated the two germline ends. The V gene's germline CDR1 is MNHEY and CDR2 SVGEGT. The CDR3 extends over 16 amino acids.